Below are 10 T cell receptor beta chains sequenced from a single sample in a study of CD8 T cells in ankylosing spondylitis. Each CDR3 protein gets one entry after TCRdb re-called the 5' RACE reads with MiXCR. Altogether about 220,000 distinct CDR3 sequences are present, about 7.3% being singletons, with the ten largest covering 14%. General study findings and limits: Ankylosing spondylitis blood appeared to be characterized by a TCR beta motif of about 8 highly homologous variants.

These receptors are not linked to any known antigen. The sequencing sample was made of blood, either unsorted or a sorted T cell fraction (not recorded which). Receptors originate from a male donor with ankylosing spondylitis.

The sample holds many counts of this clonotype. The V call is TRBV12-3 or TRBV12-4, the J call TRBJ2-5; D might be TRBD1 (6 bases). This CDR3 has 13 residues. Trimming removed 3 bases at V and 5 bases at J, with 10 bases between. The DNA of the CDR3 is TGTGCCAGCAGTTTCCGGGACACTGAGACCCAGTACTTC. The encoded protein is CASSFRDTETQYF.

By share, this clonotype counts as large. The J gene is TRBJ2-2, the V gene TRBV28, with TRBD2 as a possible D gene (6 bases). CDR1 and CDR2 from the germline V gene are MDHEN and SYDVKM. V dropped 5 bases and J dropped 4 bases, with 8 bases sitting between them. The CDR3 is 13 amino acids. CDR3 DNA sequence: TGTGCCAGCAGTGCGCGGGGCACCGGGGAGCTGTTTTTT. This sequence encodes CASSARGTGELFF.

The rearrangement uses TRBV9 and TRBJ1-1; D is uncertain. This CDR3 is built from 21 residues. Trimming removed 1 base at V and 0 bases at J, with 28 bases between. Per the germline V gene, CDR1 is SGDLS and CDR2 is YYNGEE. The CDR3 region has the DNA TGTGCCAGCAGCGTACCTTCCGAGACGGCGCCCCATAAACCAATGAACACTGAAGCTTTCTTT. Protein: CASSVPSETAPHKPMNTEAFF.

This clonotype was counted at least ten times. The rearrangement links TRBV29-1 to TRBJ1-2, with a possible D match to TRBD1 (6 bases). Germline CDR1 reads SQVTM; CDR2 reads ANQGSEA. V was shortened by 2 bases and J by 7 bases, with 14 bases between the two germline ends. The CDR3 extends over 13 amino acids. CDR3 nucleotide sequence: TGCAGCGTTGAATTGGGGACACGTCCTGGCTACACCTTC. Translating it yields CSVELGTRPGYTF. Supplemented by reference TRBV29-1 and TRBJ1-2, the full variable domain reads SAVISQKPSRDICQRGTSLTIQCQVDSQVTMMFWYRQQPGQSLTLIATANQGSEATYESGFVIDKFPISRPNLTFSTLTVSNMSPEDSSIYLCSVELGTRPGYTFGSGTRLTVV.

This clonotype has ten or more counts. The chain carries TRBV4-3 and TRBJ2-7; no reliable D call. The CDR3 is made up of 14 amino acids. Germline V CDR1 and CDR2: LGHNA, YSLEER. Deletions cut 1 base from V and 5 bases from J, with 12 bases between. CDR3 sequence (DNA): TGCGCCAGCAGCCAAGTGAGTAACCTGGACGAGCAGTACTTC. The encoded protein is CASSQVSNLDEQYF.

This clonotype appeared many times. This sequence joins TRBV5-1 and TRBJ2-3; D is perhaps TRBD1 or TRBD2 (5 bases each). This CDR3 has 16 residues. Trimming pared 0 bases from V and 5 bases from J, leaving 16 bases between. Germline-derived CDR1 and CDR2 are SGHRS and YFSETQ. CDR3: CASSLAGPMRGDTQYF. In DNA, the CDR3 is TGCGCCAGCAGCTTGGCCGGTCCGATGAGGGGAGATACGCAGTATTTT.

The chain uses TRBV6-4 and TRBJ2-1; 12 positions agree with TRBD2. V shed 6 bases, J shed 5 bases, and the junction held 2 bases outside the gene matches. The CDR3 has 14 amino acids. Germline assignment: CDR1 MRHNA and CDR2 SNTAGT. The DNA for the CDR3 is TGTGCCAGCAGCAGGACTAGCGGGAACAATGAGCAGTTCTTC. Residues: CASSRTSGNNEQFF.

This clonotype appeared many times. This rearrangement joins TRBV25-1 to TRBJ1-2; D gene uncertain. The CDR3 totals 13 residues. V lost 0 bases and J lost 8, with 10 bases in between. Germline values: CDR1 MGHDK, CDR2 SYGVNS. The CDR3 region is CASSEYWTQGYTF. The CDR3 region has the DNA TGTGCCAGCAGTGAATATTGGACCCAGGGCTACACCTTC.

This clonotype was found many times. The rearrangement uses TRBV6-5 and TRBJ1-1; D is ambiguous. V gave up 0 bases and J gave up 5 bases, with 10 bases separating them. CDR3 size: 14 residues. Germline V lookup: CDR1 MNHEY, CDR2 SVGAGI. CDR3 in amino acids: CASSYSRGRTEAFF. CDR3 nucleotide sequence: TGTGCCAGCAGTTACTCGAGAGGGAGAACTGAAGCTTTCTTT.

This clonotype was counted ten times or more. The rearrangement joins TRBV5-1 to TRBJ1-1; tentative D call: TRBD1 (5 bases). The CDR3 has 12 amino acids. Germline V lookup: CDR1 SGHRS, CDR2 YFSETQ. V lost 1 base and J 8 bases, leaving 9 bases between the germline ends. The CDR3 loop is CASSLHDSEAFF. CDR3 nucleotide sequence: TGCGCCAGCAGCTTGCATGACAGCGAAGCTTTCTTT.